These 15 T cell receptor beta chains came from one sample sequenced in a study of blood T cell repertoires in COVID-19. Method: immunoSEQ multiplex PCR; TCRdb's copy keeps in-frame clones and lacks some. The sample consists of about 170,000 clones, about 86% of them appearing once. The sample consisted of peripheral blood. These receptor sequences come from a man aged 45-60 years with active or convalescent COVID-19.

V gene TRBV4-2 combines with J gene TRBJ2-3; 11 nucleotides match TRBD2. Germline CDR1 is LGHNA and CDR2 is YNFKEQ. This CDR3 comprises 17 residues. V trimming: 4 bases; J trimming: 4 bases; junction bases outside the gene matches: 10. The CDR3 DNA reads TGTGCCAGCAGCCTACTAGCGGGAGTGGGGGGCGCAGATACGCAGTATTTT. This codes for CASSLLAGVGGADTQYF.

The chain is built from TRBV3-1 (or the pseudogene TRBV3-2) and TRBJ2-7; 15 bases are shared with TRBD2. The CDR3 extends over 17 amino acids. From germline, CDR1 is LGHDT and CDR2 YNNKEL (reference sequence). With 3 bases clipped from V and 2 bases from J, the junction kept 5 bases outside the gene matches. This CDR3 is CASSQTWTSGRAYEQYF. DNA of the CDR3: TGTGCCAGCAGCCAGACATGGACTAGCGGGAGGGCCTACGAGCAGTACTTC.

The chain couples TRBV6-1 to TRBJ2-5; 8 nucleotides line up with TRBD2. The CDR3 contains 13 residues. With 6 bases clipped from V and 4 bases from J, the junction kept 4 bases outside the gene matches. Germline assignment: CDR1 MNHNS and CDR2 SASEGT. The CDR3 sequence: CASSRTSGETQYF. Written as DNA, the CDR3 is TGTGCCAGCAGCCGCACTAGCGGAGAGACCCAGTACTTC.

The CDR3 DNA sequence: TGTGCCAGCAGCTTAGAGGGGGAGACAGGGTGGTCACCCCTCCACTTT. Translating gives CASSLEGETGWSPLHF. V usage is TRBV7-2 and J usage is TRBJ1-6; 7 bases line up with TRBD1. V trimming: 1 base; J trimming: 10 bases; junction bases outside the gene matches: 10. The CDR3 consists of 16 residues. Germline CDR1 is SGHTA and CDR2 is FQGNSA.

V gene TRBV24-1 combines with J gene TRBJ1-5; TRBD1 agrees at 9 bases. Germline loops: CDR1 KGHDR, CDR2 SFDVKD. The CDR3 contains 19 residues. V lost 4 bases to trimming and J lost 0 bases; unmatched junction nucleotides: 12. The CDR3 reads CATSEPLDRGRYSNQPQHF. CDR3 sequence (DNA): TGTGCCACCAGTGAACCCCTGGACAGGGGAAGGTATAGCAATCAGCCCCAGCATTTT.

This clone occurred once. This sequence joins TRBV6-5 and TRBJ1-2; a weak D match, TRBD1 (5 bases). V was cut by 7 bases and J by 4 bases, with 13 bases left in between. Germline assignment: CDR1 MNHEY and CDR2 SVGAGI. This CDR3 has 13 residues. CDR3 residues: CASNTQGTYGYTF. In nucleotides, the CDR3 is TGTGCCAGCAATACGCAGGGTACCTATGGCTACACCTTC.

In nucleotides, the CDR3 is TGTGCCAGCAGCCCCGGGACAGGGAACTATGGCTACACCTTC. The encoded protein is CASSPGTGNYGYTF. The rearrangement links TRBV2 to TRBJ1-2; 9 bases are shared with TRBD1. This CDR3 region has 14 residues. V lost 6 bases and J lost 2; bases outside the gene matches: 4. Germline lookup yields CDR1 SNHLY and CDR2 FYNNEI.

The chain uses TRBV6-2 or TRBV6-3 and TRBJ1-1; D possibly corresponds to TRBD1 (5 bases). V was pared by 0 bases and J by 6 bases, with 8 bases between. CDR1 MNHEY and CDR2 SVGEGT come from the germline V gene. The CDR3 extends over 13 amino acids. In DNA form, the CDR3 reads TGTGCCAGCAGTTACTCGACAGTTTCTGAAGCTTTCTTT. Translating gives CASSYSTVSEAFF.

The chain has TRBV29-1 and TRBJ1-5, with 8 bases matching TRBD1. Per the germline V gene, CDR1 is SQVTM and CDR2 is ANQGSEA. This CDR3 has 13 amino acids. The V segment lost 7 bases and the J segment 5 bases; nucleotides outside the gene matches: 7. The CDR3 region is CSAKTGEDQPQHF. CDR3 DNA sequence: TGCAGCGCCAAGACAGGGGAGGATCAGCCCCAGCATTTT.

V gene TRBV6-5 combines with J gene TRBJ2-7; 9 nucleotides agree with TRBD1. Germline CDR1 MNHEY, CDR2 SVGAGI. The CDR3 contains 13 residues. V lost 7 bases and J lost 4; bases outside the gene matches: 5. The CDR3 is CASTTGGRYEQYF. The CDR3 DNA reads TGTGCCAGCACCACAGGGGGCCGTTACGAGCAGTACTTC.

This chain links TRBV14 with TRBJ1-4, with TRBD1 identical over 10 bases. Germline V lookup: CDR1 SGHDN, CDR2 FVKESK. This CDR3 has 16 amino acids. V lost 4 bases, J lost 8 bases, and 10 bases stayed unmatched. The CDR3 reads CASSLRTGGRGEKLFF. For the CDR3, the DNA is TGTGCCAGCAGCCTCCGGACAGGGGGTCGTGGCGAAAAACTGTTTTTT.

The chain combines TRBV5-4 with TRBJ2-7, with a weak D call TRBD2 (5 bases). The CDR3 runs 16 residues. V lost 4 bases to trimming and J lost 4 bases, with 21 bases between them. Germline CDR1 is SGHNT and CDR2 is YYREEE (reference sequence). CDR3 bases: TGTGCCAGCAGCCGTGCTTTCGGAGGACCCCAGTACGAGCAGTACTTC. Its translation: CASSRAFGGPQYEQYF.

The chain links TRBV27 to TRBJ2-2; a weak D match, TRBD2 (5 bases). There are 17 residues in the CDR3. V lost 6 bases, J lost 2 bases, and 19 bases lay in between. The V gene's germline CDR1 is MNHEY and CDR2 SMNVEV (reference sequence). The CDR3 protein is CASRPERSGGNTGELFF. CDR3 in DNA: TGTGCCAGCAGGCCCGAAAGGAGCGGAGGTAACACCGGGGAGCTGTTTTTT.

The rearrangement joins TRBV4-3 to TRBJ1-2; D possibly corresponds to TRBD1 (5 bases). From germline, CDR1 is LGHNA and CDR2 YSLEER. The CDR3 contains 14 residues. Trimming took 0 bases from V and 3 from J, leaving 8 bases between them. The CDR3 region is CASSQEWGDYGYTF. In DNA, the CDR3 is TGCGCCAGCAGCCAAGAGTGGGGGGACTATGGCTACACCTTC.

The genes are TRBV24-1 and TRBJ2-5, with 8 bases identical to TRBD2. Trimming at V came to 4 bases and at J to 5 bases, leaving 17 bases not matched to a gene. CDR3 length: 18 amino acids. The germline CDR1 and CDR2 sequences are KGHDR and SFDVKD. This chain's CDR3 is CATSDPGERRGVSETQYF. The CDR3 DNA is TGTGCCACCAGTGACCCCGGGGAGCGGCGGGGGGTTTCGGAGACCCAGTACTTC.